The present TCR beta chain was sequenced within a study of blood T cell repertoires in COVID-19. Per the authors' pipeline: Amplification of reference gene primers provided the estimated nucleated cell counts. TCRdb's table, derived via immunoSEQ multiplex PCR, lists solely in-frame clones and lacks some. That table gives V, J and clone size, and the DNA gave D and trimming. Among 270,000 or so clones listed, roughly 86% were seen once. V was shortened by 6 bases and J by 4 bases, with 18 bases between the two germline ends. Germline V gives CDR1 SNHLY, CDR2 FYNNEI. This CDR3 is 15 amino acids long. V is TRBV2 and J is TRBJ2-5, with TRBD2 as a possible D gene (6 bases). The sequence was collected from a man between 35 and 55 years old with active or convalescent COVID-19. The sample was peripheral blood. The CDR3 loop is CASRRETRGSETQYF. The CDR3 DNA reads TGTGCCAGCAGGAGAGAGACTAGAGGCTCAGAGACCCAGTACTTC.